The sequence of this T cell receptor beta chain was determined in a study of blood T cells in healthy people across ages (dated by TCRdb to between 2015 and 2016). Notes on the research overall: In model experiments, template switching captured roughly one uniquely barcoded TCR beta cDNA molecule for every two T cells. To track age-related changes in TCR beta repertoire diversity, the study relied on deep sequencing normalized with unique cDNA molecular identifiers. Donors were grouped into four age groups: young (average approximately 15 years), middle-aged (39), aged (62) and long-lived (around 80). Two additional independent replicas of 1 million unique cDNA reads from the same blood draw were analyzed for two donors (one aged 18 to 30 and one aged 80 or older). Study-level results and caveats: Estimates of total diversity based on one million sequenced T cells were considered lower bounds and underestimates. Conclusive comparison of naive and antigen-experienced compartments was prevented by the profiling of bulk unsorted PBMCs. The CMV infection status of donors was not known, potentially confounding age-related changes in expanded clonotypes. Observed TCR beta diversity per million T cells fell roughly linearly with age, and a significant reduction was already apparent by age about 43. There was a strong correlation between observed TCR beta diversity and the percentage of naive T cells measured by flow cytometry. Compared with the aged group, the long-lived group had more naive CD4+ T cells, fewer expanded clones and increased TCR diversity, suggesting age selection.

The CDR3 covers 13 residues, taking in both the cysteine and the phenylalanine. CDR3 DNA only is kept here, 39 bases in frame from base 1. The library was made by 5' RACE. Sequencing took place on an Illumina HiSeq 2500. A second PCR of roughly 6 to 11 cycles was run with a J-beta primer mix and a sample-barcoded 5' primer. A unique molecular identifier was introduced onto each TCR beta cDNA molecule by a template-switch 5' adaptor carrying 12 random nucleotides. Each sample yielded at least 3 million CDR3-containing paired-end reads. All of the RNA was converted into first-strand cDNA using the Mint cDNA synthesis kit, with a TRBC-specific oligonucleotide serving as the primer. All cDNA was treated with uracil-DNA glycosylase and then went through a first 18-cycle PCR with the universal primers M1SS and BC2_uni_R. The study's own analysis went as follows. Each sample was normalized by randomly selecting 1 million high-quality reads, each carrying a distinct molecular identifier. Instead of being binned into consensus sequences, reads with shared molecular identifiers were discarded. MiTCR, run with a Q25 quality threshold and the strictest error-elimination algorithm, handled CDR3 identification, clonotype clustering and error correction. A nonparametric unseen species model with Euler transformation was used to estimate lower-bound total TCR beta diversity. In-frame beta chains were kept once TCRdb had trimmed the public reads at Q25 with fastp and called clones with MiXCR. Each entry merges the rows of one CDR3 protein and shows their most common DNA and genes. TCRdb assigned the V and J calls; the authors' analysis was not used. The sample table lists roughly 800,000 distinct CDR3 sequences, more than 20% of them with a count of one. The ten largest clones take up 9.4% of the sample.

Systemically healthy Caucasian individuals from Russia, approximately 39 in total and aged roughly 6 to 100 years, were included as donors. Each donor gave around 9.5 milliliters of peripheral blood, collected into EDTA-treated Vacutainer tubes. Ficoll-Paque density-gradient centrifugation was used to isolate PBMCs, with at least 6.5 million obtained per sample. Total RNA, at least 6 micrograms per sample, was extracted from PBMCs with Trizol reagent. For every donor, flow cytometry on a PBMC aliquot measured the percentage of naive CD45RAhigh/CD27high T cells. This clonotype was detected a few times. It has no known antigen specificity. The record has no base qualities; no much larger clone is one base away. These sequences were also reported in another study, on T cells of mothers and their children. The second study's authors report: Donors were nine systemically healthy Caucasian individuals: three mothers and their six children. cDNA synthesis consumed the entire amount of extracted RNA, loaded at around 1.5 ug RNA in each 15 ul reaction. In the second PCR, the M1S primer introduced both the sample barcodes and 2-4 random nucleotides. Each mother yielded over 9.5 million TCR beta CDR3 reads and each child 2.5 million to 3 million reads. In both related and unrelated pairs, thymic selection shapes the output of TCR recombination in a similar way, with inherited differences having only a minor effect. Related mother-child pairs always showed normalized repertoire overlap that was slightly higher than in unrelated mother-child pairs, though the difference was never significant. No persistent microchimeric T cell clones were detected, at a sensitivity of approximately 90 clones per million clonotypes. To look for features that set related mother-child pairs apart from unrelated individuals, the researchers ran deep NGS to compare the TCR beta repertoires of mothers and children. The mean age was around 40 +/- 4 years for the mothers and approximately 11 +/- 4 years for the children. Libraries were sequenced on Illumina HiSeq 2000 with 100+100 nt paired-end reads after adapter ligation with NEBNext reagents. Mother and child libraries were prepared a month apart and sequenced in separate runs to prevent cross-contamination. For each donor, somewhere between about 500,000 and 2,300,000 distinct TCR beta clonotypes were identified. Naive TCR beta clonotypes were estimated from low-frequency clonotypes matched to each donor's FACS-determined naive share, without sorting.

In this chain, TRBV21-1 is recombined with TRBJ2-1; the table's TRBD2 call for D was not verified on the DNA. TRBV21-1 has pseudogene status. This clonotype originated in a boy aged 10-17 years in good health. Sequencing used blood. In nucleotide form, the sequence is TGTGCCAGCAGGACTAGCGGGATCAATGAGCAGTTCTTC. This is translated as CASRTSGINEQFF.